This T cell receptor (beta chain) was recorded in a study of long-term antiretroviral therapy in people with HIV. Regarding the study as a whole: Missing from the dataset were any data on ART adherence, viral resistance or therapy changes. Among HIV repertoires, CDR3 length ranges were narrower than those of controls.

Assay version v3.0 of immunoSEQ was used, and it was run at survey level. A per-sample goal of about 35,000-55,000 T-cell genomes was targeted by sequencing. Assay: immunoSEQ multiplex PCR; the TCRdb copy retains only in-frame clones and omits some. Of 35,000 or so clones listed, 85% to 95% were seen once; the top ten hold 3.6%. On this clone itself: Its antigen is still unknown.

This CDR3 contains 12 residues. The ends were cut back, 4 bases at V and 1 base at J, with 4 bases in the middle. Germline lookup yields CDR1 KGHSH and CDR2 LQKENI. The chain combines TRBV18 with TRBJ1-1; no definite D call. The clonotype was recovered from a woman aged 45-65 years with HIV. Sequencing was performed on unsorted PBMCs, taken 4.1 years after starting antiretroviral therapy. The CDR3 reads CASSHKNTEAFF. The CDR3 DNA reads as TGTGCCAGCTCACACAAGAACACTGAAGCTTTCTTT.